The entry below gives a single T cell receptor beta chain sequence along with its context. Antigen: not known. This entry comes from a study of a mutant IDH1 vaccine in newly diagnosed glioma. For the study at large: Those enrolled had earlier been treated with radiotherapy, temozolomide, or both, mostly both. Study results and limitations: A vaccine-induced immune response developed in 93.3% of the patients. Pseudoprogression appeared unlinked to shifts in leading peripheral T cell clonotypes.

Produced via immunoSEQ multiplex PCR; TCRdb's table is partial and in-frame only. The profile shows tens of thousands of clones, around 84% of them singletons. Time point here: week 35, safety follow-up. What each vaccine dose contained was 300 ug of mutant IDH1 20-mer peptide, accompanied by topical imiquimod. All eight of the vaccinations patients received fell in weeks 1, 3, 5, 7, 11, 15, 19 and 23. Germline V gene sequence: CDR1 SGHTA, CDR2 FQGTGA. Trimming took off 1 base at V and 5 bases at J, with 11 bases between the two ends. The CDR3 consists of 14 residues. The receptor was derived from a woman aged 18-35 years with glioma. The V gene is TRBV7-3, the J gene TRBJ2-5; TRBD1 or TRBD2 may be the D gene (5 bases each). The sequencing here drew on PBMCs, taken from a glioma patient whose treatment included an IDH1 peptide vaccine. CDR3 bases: TGTGCCAGCAGCTTAATGCCAGGGACGGAGACCCAGTACTTC. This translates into CASSLMPGTETQYF.